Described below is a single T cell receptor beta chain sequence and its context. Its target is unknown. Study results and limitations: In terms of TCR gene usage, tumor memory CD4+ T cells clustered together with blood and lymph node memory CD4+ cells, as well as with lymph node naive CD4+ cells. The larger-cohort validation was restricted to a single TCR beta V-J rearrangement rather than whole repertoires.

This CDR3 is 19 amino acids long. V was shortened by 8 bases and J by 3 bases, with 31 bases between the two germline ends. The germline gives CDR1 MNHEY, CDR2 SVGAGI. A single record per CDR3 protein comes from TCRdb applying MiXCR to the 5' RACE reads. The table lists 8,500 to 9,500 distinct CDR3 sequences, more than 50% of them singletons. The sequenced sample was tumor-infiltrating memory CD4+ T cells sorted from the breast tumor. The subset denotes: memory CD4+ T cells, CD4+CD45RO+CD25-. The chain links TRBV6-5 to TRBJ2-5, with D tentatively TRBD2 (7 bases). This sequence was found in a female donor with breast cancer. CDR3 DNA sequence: TGTGCCAGCGGCAAACGACCGGGGCGACATGGAGGGGGGGAAGAGACCCAGTACTTC. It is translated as CASGKRPGRHGGGEETQYF.